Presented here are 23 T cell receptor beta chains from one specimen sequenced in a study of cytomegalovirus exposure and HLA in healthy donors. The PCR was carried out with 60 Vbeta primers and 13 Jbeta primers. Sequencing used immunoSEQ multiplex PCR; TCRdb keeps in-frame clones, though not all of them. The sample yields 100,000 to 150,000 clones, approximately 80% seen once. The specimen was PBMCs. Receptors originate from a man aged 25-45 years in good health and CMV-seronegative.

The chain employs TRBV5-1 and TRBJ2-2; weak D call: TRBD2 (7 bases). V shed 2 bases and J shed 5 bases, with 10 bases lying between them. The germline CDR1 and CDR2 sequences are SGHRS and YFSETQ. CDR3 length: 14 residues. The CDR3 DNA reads TGCGCCAGCAGCTTAGGGGGGGCGACCGGGGAGCTGTTTTTT. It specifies CASSLGGATGELFF.

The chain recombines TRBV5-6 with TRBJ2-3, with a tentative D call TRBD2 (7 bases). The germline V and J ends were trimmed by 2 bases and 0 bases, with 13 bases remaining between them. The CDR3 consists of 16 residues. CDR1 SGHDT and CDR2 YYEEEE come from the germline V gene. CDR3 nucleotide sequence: TGTGCCAGCAGCTTATTTCGGGGGGCTAGCACAGATACGCAGTATTTT. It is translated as CASSLFRGASTDTQYF.

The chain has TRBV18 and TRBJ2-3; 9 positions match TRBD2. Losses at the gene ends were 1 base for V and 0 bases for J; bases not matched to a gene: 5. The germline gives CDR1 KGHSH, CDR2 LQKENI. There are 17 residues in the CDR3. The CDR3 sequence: CASSPLAGGPSTDTQYF. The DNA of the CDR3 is TGTGCCAGCTCACCACTGGCGGGAGGGCCTAGCACAGATACGCAGTATTTT.

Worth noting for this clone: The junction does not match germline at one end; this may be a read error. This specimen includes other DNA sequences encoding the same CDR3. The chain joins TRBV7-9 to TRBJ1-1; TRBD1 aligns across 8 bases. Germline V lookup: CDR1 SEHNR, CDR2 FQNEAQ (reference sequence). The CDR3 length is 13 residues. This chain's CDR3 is CASSGQGPTEAFF. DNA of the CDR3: TGTGCCAGCAGCGGACAGGGCCCCACTGAGGCTTTCTTT.

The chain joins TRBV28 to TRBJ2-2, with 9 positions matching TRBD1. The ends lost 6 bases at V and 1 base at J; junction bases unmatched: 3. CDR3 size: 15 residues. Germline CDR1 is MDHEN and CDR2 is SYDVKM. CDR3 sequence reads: CASRQGARNTGELFF. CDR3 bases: TGTGCCAGCAGACAGGGGGCGCGGAACACCGGGGAGCTGTTTTTT.

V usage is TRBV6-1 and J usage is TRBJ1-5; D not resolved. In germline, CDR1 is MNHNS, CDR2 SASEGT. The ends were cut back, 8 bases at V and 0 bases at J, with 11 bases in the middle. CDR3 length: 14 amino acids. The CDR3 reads CASEALYSNQPQHF. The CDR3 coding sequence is TGTGCCAGCGAAGCGCTATATAGCAATCAGCCCCAGCATTTT.

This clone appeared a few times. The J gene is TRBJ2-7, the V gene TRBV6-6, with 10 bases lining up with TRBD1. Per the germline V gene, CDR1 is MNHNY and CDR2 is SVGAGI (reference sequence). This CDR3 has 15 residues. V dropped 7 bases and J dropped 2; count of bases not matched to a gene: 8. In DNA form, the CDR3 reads TGTGCCAGCATCCACACCGGGACAGGGGCCTACGAGCAGTACTTC. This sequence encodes CASIHTGTGAYEQYF.

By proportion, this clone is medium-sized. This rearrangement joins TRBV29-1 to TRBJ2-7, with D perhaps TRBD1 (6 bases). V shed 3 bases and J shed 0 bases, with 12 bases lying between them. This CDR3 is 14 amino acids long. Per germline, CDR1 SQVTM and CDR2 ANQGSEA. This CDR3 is CSVEVGDNSYEQYF. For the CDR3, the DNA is TGCAGCGTTGAGGTCGGGGACAACTCCTACGAGCAGTACTTC.

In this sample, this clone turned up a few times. The CDR3 sequence: CASSEQDSNQPQHF. As DNA, the CDR3 is TGTGCCAGCAGTGAACAGGATAGCAATCAGCCCCAGCATTTT. This chain connects TRBV6-1 to TRBJ1-5; no reliable D call. In germline, CDR1 is MNHNS, CDR2 SASEGT. Trimming took off 2 bases at V and 0 bases at J, with 5 bases between the two ends. The CDR3 consists of 14 residues.

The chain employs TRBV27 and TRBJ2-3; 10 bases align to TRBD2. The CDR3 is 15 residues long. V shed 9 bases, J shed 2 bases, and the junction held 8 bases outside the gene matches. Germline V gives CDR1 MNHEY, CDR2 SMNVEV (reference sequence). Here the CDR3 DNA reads TGTGCCAGTCCGCCACTAGCGGGGAACACAGATACGCAGTATTTT. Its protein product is CASPPLAGNTDTQYF.

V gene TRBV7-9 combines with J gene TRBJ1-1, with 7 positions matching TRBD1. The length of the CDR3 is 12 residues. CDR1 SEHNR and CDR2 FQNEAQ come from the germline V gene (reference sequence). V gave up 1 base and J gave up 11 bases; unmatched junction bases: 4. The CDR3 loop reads CASSLEGAKAFF. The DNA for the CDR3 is TGTGCCAGCAGCTTAGAGGGGGCGAAGGCTTTCTTT.

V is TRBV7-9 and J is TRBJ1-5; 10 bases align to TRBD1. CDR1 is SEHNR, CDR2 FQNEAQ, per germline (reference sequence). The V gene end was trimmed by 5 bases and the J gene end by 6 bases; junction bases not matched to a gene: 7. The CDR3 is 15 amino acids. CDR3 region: CASSNGTGVVQPQHF. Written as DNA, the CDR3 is TGTGCCAGCAGCAACGGGACAGGGGTCGTTCAGCCCCAGCATTTT.

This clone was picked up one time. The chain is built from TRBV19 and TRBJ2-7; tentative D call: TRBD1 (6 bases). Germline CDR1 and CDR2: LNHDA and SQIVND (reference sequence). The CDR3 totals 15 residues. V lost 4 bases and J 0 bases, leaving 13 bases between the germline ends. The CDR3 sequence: CASSKGAGASYEQYF. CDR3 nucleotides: TGTGCCAGTAGTAAAGGGGCAGGGGCCTCCTACGAGCAGTACTTC.

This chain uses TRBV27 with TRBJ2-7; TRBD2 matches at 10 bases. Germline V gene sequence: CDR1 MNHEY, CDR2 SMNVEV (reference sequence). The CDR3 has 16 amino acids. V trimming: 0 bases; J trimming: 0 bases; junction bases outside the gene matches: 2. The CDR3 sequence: CASSLSGLAASYEQYF. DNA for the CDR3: TGTGCCAGCAGTTTATCAGGACTAGCGGCCTCCTACGAGCAGTACTTC.

The CDR3 spells CASSIYRDSYEQYF. For the CDR3, the DNA is TGTGCCAGTAGTATTTACAGGGACTCCTACGAGCAGTACTTC. The chain couples TRBV19 to TRBJ2-7; D is perhaps TRBD1 (6 bases). The V end lost 3 bases, the J end lost 0 bases, and 9 bases lay between the germline ends. This CDR3 is built from 14 residues. The germline gives CDR1 LNHDA, CDR2 SQIVND (reference sequence).

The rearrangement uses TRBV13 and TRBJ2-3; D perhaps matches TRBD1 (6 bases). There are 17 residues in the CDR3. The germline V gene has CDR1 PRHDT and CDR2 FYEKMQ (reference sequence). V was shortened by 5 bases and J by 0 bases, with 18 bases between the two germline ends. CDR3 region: CASSPSQGQSSTDTQYF. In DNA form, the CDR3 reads TGTGCCAGCAGCCCGAGCCAAGGACAGTCCAGCACAGATACGCAGTATTTT. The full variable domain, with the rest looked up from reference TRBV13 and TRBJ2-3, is AAGVIQSPRHLIKEKRETATLKCYPIPRHDTVYWYQQGPGQDPQFLISFYEKMQSDKGSIPDRFSAQQFSDYHSELNMSSLELGDSALYFCASSPSQGQSSTDTQYFGPGTRLTVL.

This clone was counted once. The CDR3 reads CASSTRDSNQPQHF. DNA for the CDR3: TGTGCCAGCAGCACCCGAGATAGCAATCAGCCCCAGCATTTT. The genes are TRBV7-9 and TRBJ1-5; no definite D call. In germline, CDR1 is SEHNR, CDR2 FQNEAQ (reference sequence). The CDR3 contains 14 residues. Trimming left V 5 bases short and J 0 bases short, with 8 bases between. Together with reference TRBV7-9 and TRBJ1-5, the CDR3 gives the full variable domain: DTGVSQNPRHKITKRGQNVTFRCDPISEHNRLYWYRQTLGQGPEFLTYFQNEAQLEKSRLLSDRFSAERPKGSFSTLEIQRTEQGDSAMYLCASSTRDSNQPQHFGDGTRLSIL.

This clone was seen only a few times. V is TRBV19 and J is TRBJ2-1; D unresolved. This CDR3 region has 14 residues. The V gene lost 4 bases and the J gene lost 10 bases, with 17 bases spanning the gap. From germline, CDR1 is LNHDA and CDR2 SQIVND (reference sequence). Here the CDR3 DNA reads TGTGCCAGTAGTAGAACAGAGATCCCCAGGGAGCAGTTCTTC. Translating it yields CASSRTEIPREQFF. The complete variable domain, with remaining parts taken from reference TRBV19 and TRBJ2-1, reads DGGITQSPKYLFRKEGQNVTLSCEQNLNHDAMYWYRQDPGQGLRLIYYSQIVNDFQKGDIAEGYSVSREKKESFPLTVTSAQKNPTAFYLCASSRTEIPREQFFGPGTRLTVL.

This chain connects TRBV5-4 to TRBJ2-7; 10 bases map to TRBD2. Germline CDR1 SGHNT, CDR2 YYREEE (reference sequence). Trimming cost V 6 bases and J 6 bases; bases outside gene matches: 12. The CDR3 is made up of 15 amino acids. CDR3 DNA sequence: TGTGCCAGCACAGCCCAGCGGGGGGGTTTGGGCGAGCAGTACTTC. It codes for CASTAQRGGLGEQYF.

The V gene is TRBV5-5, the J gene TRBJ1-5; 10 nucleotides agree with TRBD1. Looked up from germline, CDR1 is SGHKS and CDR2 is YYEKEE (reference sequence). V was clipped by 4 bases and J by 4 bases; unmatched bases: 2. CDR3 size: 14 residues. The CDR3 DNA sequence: TGTGCCAGCAGCCCGGGACAGGGGAATCAGCCCCAGCATTTT. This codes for CASSPGQGNQPQHF.

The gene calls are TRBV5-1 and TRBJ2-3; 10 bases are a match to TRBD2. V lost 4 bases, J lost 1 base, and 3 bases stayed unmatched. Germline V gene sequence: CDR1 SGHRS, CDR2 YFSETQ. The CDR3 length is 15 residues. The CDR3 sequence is CASSPGTSGTDTQYF. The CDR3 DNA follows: TGCGCCAGCAGCCCAGGGACTAGCGGCACAGATACGCAGTATTTT.

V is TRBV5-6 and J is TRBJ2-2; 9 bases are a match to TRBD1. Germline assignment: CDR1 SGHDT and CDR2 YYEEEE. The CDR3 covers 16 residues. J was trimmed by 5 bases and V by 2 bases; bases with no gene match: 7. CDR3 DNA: TGTGCCAGCAGCTTAGCACAGGGGGCCTGGACCGGGGAGCTGTTTTTT. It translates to CASSLAQGAWTGELFF.

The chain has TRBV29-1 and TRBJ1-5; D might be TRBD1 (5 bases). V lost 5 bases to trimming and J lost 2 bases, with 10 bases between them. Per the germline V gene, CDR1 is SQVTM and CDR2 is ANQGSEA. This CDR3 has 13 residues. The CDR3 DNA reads TGCAGCGTTATCGGGGGGGGCAATCAGCCCCAGCATTTT. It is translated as CSVIGGGNQPQHF.